A single sample is the source of the 3 T cell receptor beta chains below, sequenced in a study of human T cells and chemical hapten exposure. One entry per CDR3 protein results from TCRdb running MiXCR on the RACE reads. The profile shows 95,000 or so distinct CDR3 sequences, about an eighth of them singletons. Time point in this sample: patch test 2, 6 weeks after DPC sensitization. The treatment is: therapeutic diphenylcyclopropenone sensitization with weekly scalp DPC. The material sequenced was whole blood, taken in connection with sensitization to the hapten diphenylcyclopropenone (DPC). The origin of the receptors is a woman in her forties with alopecia areata. Some clones in this sample may be carry-over from other donors' samples.

Many counts were recorded for this clonotype. The chain links TRBV11-3 to TRBJ2-7, with D unclear. The germline gives CDR1 SGHNT, CDR2 YENEEA. CDR3 size: 15 residues. V was shortened by 1 base and J by 2 bases, with 12 bases between the two germline ends. CDR3: CASSLGHGETYEQYF. CDR3 sequence (DNA): TGTGCCAGCAGCTTAGGCCATGGTGAGACCTACGAGCAGTACTTC.

Ten or more counts support this clonotype. This chain connects TRBV9 to TRBJ1-2; TRBD1 matches 7 bases. The germline V gene encodes CDR1 SGDLS and CDR2 YYNGEE. V lost 0 bases and J lost 9; bases outside the gene matches: 11. The CDR3 contains 15 residues. The CDR3 spells CASSVARQGLNRYTF. The CDR3 DNA sequence: TGTGCCAGCAGCGTAGCCAGACAGGGTTTGAATCGCTACACCTTC.

This chain connects TRBV20-1 to TRBJ2-7; weak D call: TRBD2 (6 bases). In germline, CDR1 is DFQATT, CDR2 SNEGSKA (reference sequence). The CDR3 runs to 12 residues. Trimming left V 6 bases short and J 2 bases short, with 11 bases between. For the CDR3, the DNA is TGCAGTGCCGTAGGAGGGCCCTACGAGCAGTACTTC. Its translation: CSAVGGPYEQYF.